This T cell receptor beta chain was recovered during a study of OX40 agonist ivuxolimab in advanced cancers. Points from the study as a whole: Normalized expansion of T-cell clones was also low for some nonresponders. Doses of 0.1 to 3.0 mg/kg were accompanied by clonal expansion of CD4+ and CD8+ blood T cells by week 6.

Clones were read by immunoSEQ multiplex PCR, and TCRdb kept only the in-frame ones, dropping some. The sample records tens of thousands of clones, around 79% being singletons. Worth noting for this clone: Its antigen remains unknown.

This CDR3 is 14 amino acids long. Per germline, CDR1 SGHDT and CDR2 YYEEEE. The V and J ends lost 3 bases and 4 bases, in that order; junction bases with no gene match: 4. This receptor was taken from an adult with an advanced solid tumor such as melanoma, head and neck, liver or kidney cancer. This sequence joins TRBV5-6 and TRBJ2-7; 10 nucleotides agree with TRBD1. The material was CD4+ or CD8+ T cells sorted from blood, obtained in a trial of the OX40 agonist ivuxolimab. CDR3 amino acids: CASSYGTGAYEQYF. The CDR3 DNA reads as TGTGCCAGCAGCTACGGGACAGGGGCTTACGAGCAGTACTTC.